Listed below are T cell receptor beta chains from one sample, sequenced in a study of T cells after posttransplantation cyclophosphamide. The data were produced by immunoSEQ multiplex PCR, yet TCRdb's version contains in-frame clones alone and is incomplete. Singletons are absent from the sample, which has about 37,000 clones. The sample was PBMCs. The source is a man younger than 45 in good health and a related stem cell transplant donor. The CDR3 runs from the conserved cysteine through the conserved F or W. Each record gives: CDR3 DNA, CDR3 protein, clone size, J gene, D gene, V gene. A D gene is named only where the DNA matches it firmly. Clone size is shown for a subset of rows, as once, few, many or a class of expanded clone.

CDR3nt: TGTGCCACCCTGGGGGATAGCGGGGGGTTAGGTAGCACAGATACGCAGTATTTT; CDR3aa: CATLGDSGGLGSTDTQYF; abundance: many; j_gene: TRBJ2-3; d_gene: TRBD2; v_gene: TRBV2
CDR3nt: TGTGCCAGCAGTGTTACTCAGGGGGCAGACAATGAGCAGTTCTTC; CDR3aa: CASSVTQGADNEQFF; abundance: many; j_gene: TRBJ2-1; d_gene: TRBD1; v_gene: TRBV6-1
CDR3nt: TGTGCCAGCAGCCATATGACTTATAATTCACCCCTCCACTTT; CDR3aa: CASSHMTYNSPLHF; abundance: many; j_gene: TRBJ1-6; d_gene: NA; v_gene: TRBV14
CDR3nt: TGTGCCAGCAGCTTAGACTGGGACAGGGGCTACGAGCAGTACTTC; CDR3aa: CASSLDWDRGYEQYF; abundance: many; j_gene: TRBJ2-7; d_gene: TRBD1; v_gene: TRBV7-2
CDR3nt: TGTGCCAGTAGTATAGCTAGACAGGGGTCCAATGAGCAGTTCTTC; CDR3aa: CASSIARQGSNEQFF; abundance: many; j_gene: TRBJ2-1; d_gene: TRBD1; v_gene: TRBV19
CDR3nt: TGTGCCAGCAGCTTCGGGGATCATCGAACGACTGAAGCTTTCTTT; CDR3aa: CASSFGDHRTTEAFF; abundance: many; j_gene: TRBJ1-1; d_gene: NA; v_gene: TRBV7-9
CDR3nt: TGTGCCAGCAGCCCTTCGGGGGGCGTAGATACGCAGTATTTT; CDR3aa: CASSPSGGVDTQYF; abundance: many; j_gene: TRBJ2-3; d_gene: NA; v_gene: TRBV9
CDR3nt: TGCAGCGTTGGGCAGGCGACGATGAACACTGAAGCTTTCTTT; CDR3aa: CSVGQATMNTEAFF; abundance: NA; j_gene: TRBJ1-1; d_gene: NA; v_gene: TRBV29-1
CDR3nt: TGTGCCAGCAGCCCGGGGACAGCTGCGCCGGGGGACAATGAGCAGTTCTTC; CDR3aa: CASSPGTAAPGDNEQFF; abundance: few; j_gene: TRBJ2-1; d_gene: NA; v_gene: TRBV9
CDR3nt: TGCGCCAGCAGCTTCCAGGGGATCCATCAGCCCCAGCATTTT; CDR3aa: CASSFQGIHQPQHF; abundance: many; j_gene: TRBJ1-5; d_gene: NA; v_gene: TRBV4-3
CDR3nt: TGTGCCAGCAGTGTCCAGGGAGACTACGAGCAGTACTTC; CDR3aa: CASSVQGDYEQYF; abundance: many; j_gene: TRBJ2-7; d_gene: NA; v_gene: TRBV6-1